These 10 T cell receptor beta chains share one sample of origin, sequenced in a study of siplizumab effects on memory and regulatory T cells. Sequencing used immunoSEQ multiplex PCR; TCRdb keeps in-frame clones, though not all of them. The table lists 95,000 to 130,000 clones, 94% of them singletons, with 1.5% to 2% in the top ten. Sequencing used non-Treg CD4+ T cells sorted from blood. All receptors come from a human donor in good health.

Here the CDR3 DNA reads TGTGCCAGTAGTATTTCAGGGAGTAACACTGAAGCTTTCTTT. It is translated as CASSISGSNTEAFF. The gene calls are TRBV19 and TRBJ1-1, with a tentative D call TRBD1 (5 bases). V was trimmed by 3 bases and J by 2 bases, leaving 10 bases between them. The CDR3 length is 14 residues. CDR1 and CDR2 from the germline V gene are LNHDA and SQIVND (reference sequence).

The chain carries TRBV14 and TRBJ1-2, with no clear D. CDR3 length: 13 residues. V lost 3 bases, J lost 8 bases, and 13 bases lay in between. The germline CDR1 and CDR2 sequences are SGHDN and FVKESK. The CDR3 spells CASSQTELGGYTF. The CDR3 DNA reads TGTGCCAGCAGCCAGACGGAGTTAGGGGGCTACACCTTC.

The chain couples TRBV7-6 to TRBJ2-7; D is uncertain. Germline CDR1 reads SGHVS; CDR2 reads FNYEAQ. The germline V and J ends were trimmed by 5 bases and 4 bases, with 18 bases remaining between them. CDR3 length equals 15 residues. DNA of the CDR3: TGTGCCAGCAGCCCCGCCCGGGCCAGCCATTACGAGCAGTACTTC. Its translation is CASSPARASHYEQYF.

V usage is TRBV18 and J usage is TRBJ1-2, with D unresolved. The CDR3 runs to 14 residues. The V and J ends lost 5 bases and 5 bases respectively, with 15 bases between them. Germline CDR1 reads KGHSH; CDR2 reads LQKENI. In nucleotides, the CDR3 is TGTGCCAGCTCAACCGGGCTACTTACGTATGGCTACACCTTC. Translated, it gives CASSTGLLTYGYTF. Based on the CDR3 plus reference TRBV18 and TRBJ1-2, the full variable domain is NAGVMQNPRHLVRRRGQEARLRCSPMKGHSHVYWYRQLPEEGLKFMVYLQKENIIDESGMPKERFSAEFPKEGPSILRIQQVVRGDSAAYFCASSTGLLTYGYTFGSGTRLTVV.

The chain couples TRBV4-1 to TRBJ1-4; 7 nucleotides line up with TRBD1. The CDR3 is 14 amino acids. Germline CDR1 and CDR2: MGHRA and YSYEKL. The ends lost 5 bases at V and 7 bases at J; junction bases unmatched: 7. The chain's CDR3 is CASSGGTAFEKLFF. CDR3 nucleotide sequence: TGCGCCAGCAGCGGAGGGACAGCTTTTGAAAAACTGTTTTTT.

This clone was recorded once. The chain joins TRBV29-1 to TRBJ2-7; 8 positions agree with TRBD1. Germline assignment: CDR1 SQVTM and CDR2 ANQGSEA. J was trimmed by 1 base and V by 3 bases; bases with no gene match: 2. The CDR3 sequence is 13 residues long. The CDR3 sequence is CSVDWTGSYEQYF. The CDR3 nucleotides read TGCAGCGTTGATTGGACAGGGTCCTACGAGCAGTACTTC.

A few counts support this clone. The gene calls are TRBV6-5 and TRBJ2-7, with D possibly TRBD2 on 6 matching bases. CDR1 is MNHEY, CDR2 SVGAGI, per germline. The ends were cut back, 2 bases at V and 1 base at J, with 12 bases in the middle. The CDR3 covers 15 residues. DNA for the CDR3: TGTGCCAGCAGTTACCGCCAGCGGGCGTCCTACGAGCAGTACTTC. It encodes CASSYRQRASYEQYF.

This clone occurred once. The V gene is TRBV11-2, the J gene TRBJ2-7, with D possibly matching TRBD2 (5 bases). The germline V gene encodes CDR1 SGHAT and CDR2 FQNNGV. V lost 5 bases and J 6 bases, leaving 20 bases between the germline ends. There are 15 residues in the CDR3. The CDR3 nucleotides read TGTGCCAGCAGCCCCATACGGGGTTCCGGGCTCGAGCAGTACTTC. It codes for CASSPIRGSGLEQYF.

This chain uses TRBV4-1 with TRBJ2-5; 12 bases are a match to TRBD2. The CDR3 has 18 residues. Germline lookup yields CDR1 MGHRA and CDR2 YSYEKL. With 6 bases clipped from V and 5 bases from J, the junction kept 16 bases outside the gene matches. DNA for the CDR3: TGCGCCAGCAGACCTCGGCTAGCGGGAGGGCCCGAGTGGGAGACCCAGTACTTC. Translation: CASRPRLAGGPEWETQYF.

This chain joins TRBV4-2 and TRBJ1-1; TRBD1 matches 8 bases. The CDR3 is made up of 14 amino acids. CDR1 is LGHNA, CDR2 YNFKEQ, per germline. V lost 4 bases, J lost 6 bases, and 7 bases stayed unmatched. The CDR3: CASSPQGATAEAFF. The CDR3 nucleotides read TGTGCCAGCAGCCCTCAGGGGGCTACCGCTGAAGCTTTCTTT.